The clone carrying this T cell receptor (beta chain) turned up a few times. Its antigen is undetermined. Those patients with uncontrolled infection, other autoimmune disease, pregnancy or lactation were excluded. The data derive from a study of T cells in Graves' hyperthyroidism and ophthalmopathy. Study findings and constraints: The model anticipated ophthalmopathy a median about 6.5 months pre-onset.

CDR3 length: 13 amino acids. Between the trimmed V and J ends, which lost 5 bases and 2 bases, there was a span of 9 bases. Germline CDR1 reads LNHDA; CDR2 reads SQIVND (reference sequence). TCR beta CDR3 regions were amplified from RNA transcripts. TCR CDR3 regions were first amplified by RT-PCR with HTBI primers. TCRdb passed the multiplex PCR reads through MiXCR, listing each CDR3 protein once. This repertoire shows 300,000 to 400,000 distinct CDR3 sequences, roughly 23% found once; its top ten account for 50% to 65%. The sequencing sample was made of blood. This receptor was taken from a woman aged 45 to 65 with Graves' hyperthyroidism. V and J are TRBV19 and TRBJ2-5, with D possibly TRBD1 on 5 matching bases. This CDR3 is CASSWTIQETQYF. The DNA for the CDR3 is TGTGCCAGTAGTTGGACAATTCAAGAGACCCAGTACTTC.